A single T cell receptor beta chain is shown here with its context. What it binds is unknown. The record originates from a study of human T cells and chemical hapten exposure. Background on the study: During the approximately 25-week study period, patients had diphenylcyclopropenone applied to the scalp every week.

Specified time point: pre-sensitization, week 0. Treatment described: therapeutic diphenylcyclopropenone sensitization with weekly scalp DPC. Blood was drawn before each patch test was applied. V shed 0 bases and J shed 4 bases, with 10 bases lying between them. CDR1 and CDR2 from the germline V gene are SGDLS and YYNGEE. CDR3 length equals 15 residues. It was the library that attached unique molecular identifiers to individual cDNA molecules. A single record per CDR3 protein comes from TCRdb applying MiXCR to the RACE reads. Among tens of thousands of distinct CDR3 sequences listed, 7.5% to 8% were seen once. Study-wide findings and caveats: Counts of TCRs above 1 in 1000 frequency stayed unchanged with DPC sensitization.

The J gene is TRBJ2-2, the V gene TRBV9; tentatively, D is TRBD1 (6 bases). The TCR was taken from a woman in her forties or fifties with alopecia areata. Some clones in this sample may be carry-over from other donors' samples. The sequencing here drew on whole blood, taken in connection with sensitization to the hapten diphenylcyclopropenone (DPC). Here the CDR3 reads CASSVERGTTGELFF. In DNA, the CDR3 is TGTGCCAGCAGCGTAGAAAGGGGGACCACCGGGGAGCTGTTTTTT.